The 14 T cell receptor beta chains given below trace back to one sample, sequenced in a study of T cell responses to AZD1222 COVID-19 vaccine. The method was immunoSEQ multiplex PCR; TCRdb's version includes in-frame clones alone and lacks a portion of them. The table records some 65,000 clones, 75% to 85% of them present only once. The sequences come from peripheral blood, collected on day 0 of MenACWY control vaccination. These receptors originate from an adult in good health.

Points on this clone: Germline is not matched at one junction end, which may reflect a read error. The V call is TRBV18, the J call TRBJ2-3; no firm D call. CDR3 size: 12 residues. Germline CDR1 is KGHSH and CDR2 is LQKENI. CDR3 DNA sequence: TGTGCCAGCTCACCCCCCACAAATACGCAGTATTTT. Its translation is CASSPPTNTQYF. The whole variable domain, filled in from reference TRBV18 and TRBJ2-3, reads NAGVMQNPRHLVRRRGQEARLRCSPMKGHSHVYWYRQLPEEGLKFMVYLQKENIIDESGMPKERFSAEFPKEGPSILRIQQVVRGDSAAYFCASSPPTNTQYFGPGTRLTVL.

The V and J genes are TRBV12-3 or TRBV12-4 and TRBJ2-1; a possible D gene is TRBD2 (6 bases). Trimming removed 7 bases from V and 8 bases from J, with 15 bases in between. CDR3 length: 13 amino acids. CDR3 bases: TGTGCCAGCACCCTGGCGGCGGGGTATGAGCAGTTCTTC. Translated, it gives CASTLAAGYEQFF.

This clone is classed as medium-sized. The chain combines TRBV5-6 with TRBJ2-7; perhaps TRBD1 as D (6 bases). The CDR3 spans 14 residues. Germline V gene lookup returns CDR1 SGHDT and CDR2 YYEEEE. V was cut by 6 bases and J by 3 bases, with 16 bases left in between. The CDR3 DNA follows: TGTGCCAGCACGCCGAAAGGACAGAGCTACGAGCAGTACTTC. This translates into CASTPKGQSYEQYF. The whole variable domain, filled in from reference TRBV5-6 and TRBJ2-7, reads DAGVTQSPTHLIKTRGQQVTLRCSPKSGHDTVSWYQQALGQGPQFIFQYYEEEERQRGNFPDRFSGHQFPNYSSELNVNALLLGDSALYLCASTPKGQSYEQYFGPGTRLTVT.

This chain connects TRBV7-9 to TRBJ1-2; D may be TRBD1 (6 bases). Germline V gene sequence: CDR1 SEHNR, CDR2 FQNEAQ (reference sequence). CDR3 size: 15 residues. Between the trimmed V and J ends, which lost 1 base and 3 bases, there was a span of 12 bases. The CDR3 nucleotides read TGTGCCAGCAGCTTAGGGGAAGGGGGAGACTATGGCTACACCTTC. Amino acids: CASSLGEGGDYGYTF.

The chain links TRBV7-3 to TRBJ2-3; either TRBD1 or TRBD2 may supply D (5 bases each). CDR1 is SGHTA, CDR2 FQGTGA, per germline. The CDR3 is made up of 14 amino acids. V shed 0 bases and J shed 5 bases, with 9 bases lying between them. The CDR3, as DNA: TGTGCCAGCAGCTTAACGTCTGGGGGAGATACGCAGTATTTT. It encodes CASSLTSGGDTQYF.

The V call is TRBV6-4, the J call TRBJ2-7, with 10 bases fitting TRBD2. The V segment lost 4 bases and the J segment 6 bases; nucleotides outside the gene matches: 15. From germline, CDR1 is MRHNA and CDR2 SNTAGT. This CDR3 contains 17 residues. In DNA, the CDR3 is TGTGCCAGCAGTGGAGGAGCGGGGGGGCCAAACGCGTTCGAGCAGTACTTC. This gives the protein CASSGGAGGPNAFEQYF.

The chain joins TRBV10-2 to TRBJ2-7; weak D call: TRBD2 (6 bases). The CDR3 covers 12 residues. The V end lost 5 bases, the J end lost 3 bases, and 8 bases lay between the germline ends. Germline V gene lookup returns CDR1 WSHSY and CDR2 SAAADI. The CDR3 nucleotides are TGCGCCAGCAGTAGTAGCGGCTACGAGCAGTACTTC. Encoded protein: CASSSSGYEQYF.

This sequence joins TRBV19 and TRBJ1-2, with 8 bases fitting TRBD1. The germline gives CDR1 LNHDA, CDR2 SQIVND (reference sequence). The CDR3 has 16 amino acids. V lost 5 bases, J lost 4 bases, and 12 bases stayed unmatched. CDR3 sequence reads: CASSHKGADRVYGYTF. The DNA of the CDR3 is TGTGCCAGTAGTCATAAGGGAGCGGACAGGGTCTATGGCTACACCTTC.

The chain joins TRBV2 to TRBJ1-6; 7 bases are shared with TRBD1. CDR1 is SNHLY, CDR2 FYNNEI, per germline. The CDR3 has 14 amino acids. V lost 6 bases and J lost 6; bases outside the gene matches: 5. The CDR3 here is CASRPTGVNSPLHF. The CDR3, as DNA: TGTGCCAGCAGGCCTACAGGGGTTAATTCACCCCTCCACTTT.

DNA for the CDR3: TGTGCCACCAGTGATCCTAGCGGTAGCTCCTACAATGAGCAGTTCTTC. This codes for CATSDPSGSSYNEQFF. The V call is TRBV24-1, the J call TRBJ2-1; 7 nucleotides line up with TRBD2. The CDR3 consists of 16 residues. Germline V gene lookup returns CDR1 KGHDR and CDR2 SFDVKD. V trimming: 3 bases; J trimming: 0 bases; junction bases outside the gene matches: 4.

For the CDR3, the DNA is TGTGCCAGCTCACCGTCCAGCGGGGACTACAATGAGCAGTTCTTC. Protein: CASSPSSGDYNEQFF. The chain joins TRBV18 to TRBJ2-1, with 7 nucleotides matching TRBD2. The V segment lost 3 bases and the J segment 3 bases; nucleotides outside the gene matches: 5. This CDR3 is 15 amino acids long. The germline gives CDR1 KGHSH, CDR2 LQKENI.

The V call is TRBV6-1, the J call TRBJ2-1; D is perhaps TRBD2 (5 bases). The CDR3 length is 14 residues. Trimming cost V 3 bases and J 7 bases, with 13 bases left between them. Germline assignment: CDR1 MNHNS and CDR2 SASEGT. The CDR3 reads CASSDPIGGNEQFF. The CDR3 coding sequence is TGTGCCAGCAGTGATCCCATTGGCGGGAATGAGCAGTTCTTC.

The J gene is TRBJ1-2, the V gene TRBV19; weak D call: TRBD1 (6 bases). CDR1 LNHDA and CDR2 SQIVND come from the germline V gene (reference sequence). The CDR3 extends over 13 amino acids. The germline V and J ends were trimmed by 7 bases and 4 bases, with 13 bases remaining between them. CDR3 residues: CASTIVGAYGYTF. The CDR3 coding sequence is TGTGCCAGTACAATAGTGGGGGCCTATGGCTACACCTTC.

The chain combines TRBV4-2 with TRBJ1-4; D gene ambiguous. V shed 5 bases and J shed 6 bases, with 16 bases lying between them. This CDR3 is 15 amino acids long. Looked up from germline, CDR1 is LGHNA and CDR2 is YNFKEQ. Here the CDR3 DNA reads TGTGCCAGCAGCAAAGTGATCTCGGGCGATGAAAAACTGTTTTTT. It is translated as CASSKVISGDEKLFF.